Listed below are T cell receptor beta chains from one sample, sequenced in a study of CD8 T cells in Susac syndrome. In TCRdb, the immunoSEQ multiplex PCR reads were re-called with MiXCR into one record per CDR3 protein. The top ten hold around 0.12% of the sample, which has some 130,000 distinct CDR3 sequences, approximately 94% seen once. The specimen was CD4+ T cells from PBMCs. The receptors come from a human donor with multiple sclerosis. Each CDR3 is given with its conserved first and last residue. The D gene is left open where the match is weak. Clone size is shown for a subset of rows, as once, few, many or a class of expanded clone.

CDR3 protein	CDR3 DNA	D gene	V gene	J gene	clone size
CSRKTTGAETQYF	TGCAGTAGAAAGACGACAGGGGCCGAGACCCAGTACTTC	TRBD1	TRBV20-1	TRBJ2-5	-
CASRTPGLAGWNEQFF	TGCGCCAGCAGAACGCCGGGACTAGCGGGGTGGAATGAGCAGTTCTTC	TRBD2	TRBV4-3	TRBJ2-1	-
CAWSVRSGNYGYTF	TGTGCCTGGAGTGTACGGTCAGGGAACTATGGCTACACCTTC	-	TRBV30	TRBJ1-2	once
CASSGDSWLDTQYF	TGTGCCAGTAGTGGAGACAGCTGGCTTGATACGCAGTATTTT	-	TRBV19	TRBJ2-3	-
CASRGVGQGYGYTF	TGTGCCAGCAGGGGGGTAGGCCAGGGCTATGGCTACACCTTC	-	TRBV25-1	TRBJ1-2	-
CASTDRAGSTDTQYF	TGTGCCAGCACCGACAGAGCGGGGAGCACAGATACGCAGTATTTT	TRBD2	TRBV5-4	TRBJ2-3	-
CASSTYRDRVYNEQFF	TGTGCCAGCAGCACGTACCGGGACAGAGTATACAATGAGCAGTTCTTC	TRBD1	TRBV11-2	TRBJ2-1	-
CSAPEGGSDHATQYF	TGCAGTGCCCCCGAGGGCGGGAGCGATCACGCTACGCAGTATTTT	TRBD2	TRBV20-1	TRBJ2-3	-
CASSQVIAAIQETQYF	TGTGCCAGCAGCCAGGTGATTGCGGCGATACAAGAGACCCAGTACTTC	-	TRBV3-1	TRBJ2-5	once
CASSFFQRENNEQFF	TGTGCCAGCAGTTTTTTCCAGCGGGAAAACAATGAGCAGTTCTTC	TRBD2	TRBV12-3/TRBV12-4	TRBJ2-1	-
CSVRGGSAPGELFF	TGCAGCGTGCGTGGGGGGAGTGCTCCCGGGGAGCTGTTTTTT	-	TRBV29-1	TRBJ2-2	-
CASSLDPPGGRSGNTIYF	TGTGCCAGCAGCTTAGACCCCCCGGGAGGGAGGTCGGGAAACACCATATATTTT	-	TRBV11-2	TRBJ1-3	-
CASSAEPRANTEAFF	TGTGCCAGTAGTGCCGAACCAAGGGCGAACACTGAAGCTTTCTTT	-	TRBV19	TRBJ1-1	-
CSARQAGGQETQYF	TGCAGTGCTAGACAAGCGGGAGGCCAAGAGACCCAGTACTTC	TRBD2	TRBV20-1	TRBJ2-5	-
CSARVGAEAFF	TGCAGTGCTAGAGTAGGTGCTGAAGCTTTCTTT	-	TRBV20-1	TRBJ1-1	-
CASSLDIRGPNTEAFF	TGCGCCAGCAGCTTGGACATCAGGGGGCCTAACACTGAAGCTTTCTTT	TRBD1	TRBV5-1	TRBJ1-1	-
CASSFPGQGSDTQYF	TGCGCCAGCAGCTTTCCGGGACAGGGGTCAGATACGCAGTATTTT	TRBD1	TRBV5-1	TRBJ2-3	-
CASGDTGELFF	TGTGCTAGTGGGGACACCGGGGAGCTGTTTTTT	-	TRBV12-5	TRBJ2-2	-
CASSLLDYNLRNQPQHF	TGTGCCAGCAGTCTACTCGATTACAATTTGCGCAATCAGCCCCAGCATTTT	-	TRBV6-5	TRBJ1-5	-
CAWSAGSPEAFF	TGTGCCTGGAGTGCAGGAAGCCCTGAAGCTTTCTTT	-	TRBV30	TRBJ1-1	-
CASSKQGETQYF	TGCGCCAGCAGCAAACAGGGGGAGACCCAGTACTTC	TRBD1	TRBV10-1	TRBJ2-5	-
CASSDGTADTEAFF	TGTGCCAGCAGTGACGGGACAGCGGACACTGAAGCTTTCTTT	TRBD1	TRBV2	TRBJ1-1	-
CASTQGQGGNYGYTF	TGTGCCAGCACCCAGGGACAGGGGGGGAACTATGGCTACACCTTC	TRBD1	TRBV3-1	TRBJ1-2	-
CASSTPGGTAETQYF	TGTGCCAGCAGTACCCCCGGGGGGACAGCGGAGACCCAGTACTTC	-	TRBV7-9	TRBJ2-5	-
CASSQDGEAFF	TGTGCCAGCAGCCAAGACGGTGAAGCTTTCTTT	-	TRBV3-1	TRBJ1-1	-